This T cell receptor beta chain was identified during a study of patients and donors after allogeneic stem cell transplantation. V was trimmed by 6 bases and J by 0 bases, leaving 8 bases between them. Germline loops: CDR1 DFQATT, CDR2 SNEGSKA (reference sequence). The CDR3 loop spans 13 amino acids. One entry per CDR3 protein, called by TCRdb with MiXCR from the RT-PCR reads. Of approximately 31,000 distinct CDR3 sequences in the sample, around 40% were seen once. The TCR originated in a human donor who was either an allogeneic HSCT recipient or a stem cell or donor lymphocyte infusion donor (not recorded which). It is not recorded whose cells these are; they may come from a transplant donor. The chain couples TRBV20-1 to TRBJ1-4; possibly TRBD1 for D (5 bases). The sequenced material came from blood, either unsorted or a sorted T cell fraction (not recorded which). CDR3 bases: TGCAGTGCGAGCAGGGCAACTAATGAAAAACTGTTTTTT. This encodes CSASRATNEKLFF.